One and the same sample provided the 17 T cell receptor beta chains below, sequenced in a study of blood T cell repertoires in COVID-19 (dated by TCRdb to the early 2020s). The library was built by means of the immunoSEQ multiplex PCR assay. TCRdb retrieved this table from immuneACCESS and kept in-frame rearrangements only. Not all clones are present; in checked studies, unresolved V genes account for under half, and no reason is known for the remainder. The sample includes about 140,000 clones, with over 80% observed a single time. The ten largest clones take up less than 2% of the sample. The sequencing input was peripheral blood. These TCRs come from a woman aged 50 to 60 with acute or convalescent COVID-19.

V is TRBV11-2 and J is TRBJ2-7; maybe TRBD1 (5 bases). The CDR3 loop spans 12 amino acids. V dropped 5 bases and J dropped 4 bases, with 9 bases sitting between them. The V gene's germline CDR1 is SGHAT and CDR2 FQNNGV. DNA for the CDR3: TGTGCCAGCAGCACGGACAAGTACGAGCAGTACTTC. This gives the protein CASSTDKYEQYF.

This clone was observed a single time. The CDR3 region has the DNA TGTGCCAGCAGCCACCCGGGGGAAGATACGCAGTATTTT. This translates into CASSHPGEDTQYF. The chain employs TRBV11-3 and TRBJ2-3; D may be TRBD2 (6 bases). Trimming removed 5 bases from V and 5 bases from J, with 11 bases in between. Germline loops: CDR1 SGHNT, CDR2 YENEEA. The CDR3 consists of 13 residues.

In this sample, this clone turned up a few times. This chain uses TRBV5-6 with TRBJ2-7; 7 nucleotides line up with TRBD2. The germline V gene has CDR1 SGHDT and CDR2 YYEEEE. Trimming at V came to 0 bases and at J to 4 bases, leaving 1 base not matched to a gene. There are 13 residues in the CDR3. The CDR3 protein is CASSLEGGYEQYF. The CDR3 DNA reads TGTGCCAGCAGCTTGGAGGGAGGGTACGAGCAGTACTTC.

This sequence joins TRBV7-3 and TRBJ1-5; 9 bases agree with TRBD1. The CDR3 runs to 16 residues. V shed 5 bases and J 7 bases; nucleotides not matched to a gene: 12. Germline V gives CDR1 SGHTA, CDR2 FQGTGA. The CDR3, as DNA: TGTGCCAGCAGCCCCCGGGACAGGGAAGGAAACCAGCCCCAGCATTTT. Its protein product is CASSPRDREGNQPQHF.

The CDR3 region has the DNA TGTGCCATCAGTGTAAGAGGCGGGGGGGAGACCCAGTACTTC. It codes for CAISVRGGGETQYF. The chain combines TRBV10-3 with TRBJ2-5; 8 nucleotides line up with TRBD2. The V gene end was trimmed by 4 bases and the J gene end by 5 bases; junction bases not matched to a gene: 6. Germline lookup yields CDR1 ENHRY and CDR2 SYGVKD. CDR3 length: 14 amino acids.

This clone was recorded a few times. V and J are TRBV3-1 (or the pseudogene TRBV3-2) and TRBJ2-7; D might be TRBD2 (6 bases). The CDR3 has 13 residues. With 4 bases removed from V and 7 bases from J, the gap between germline ends came to 14 bases. Germline-derived CDR1 and CDR2 are LGHDT and YNNKEL (reference sequence). CDR3 sequence: CASSPGLGREQYF. Written as DNA, the CDR3 is TGTGCCAGCAGCCCGGGACTTGGGAGGGAGCAGTACTTC.

The rearrangement uses TRBV3-1 (or the pseudogene TRBV3-2) and TRBJ1-6; a possible D gene is TRBD1 (6 bases). The ends were cut back, 4 bases at V and 5 bases at J, with 12 bases in the middle. CDR3 size: 15 residues. Germline V CDR1 and CDR2: LGHDT, YNNKEL (reference sequence). CDR3 nucleotide sequence: TGTGCCAGCAGCCCCGGGGACATAGATAATTCACCCCTCCACTTT. Residues: CASSPGDIDNSPLHF.

This rearrangement joins TRBV7-3 to TRBJ2-5, with D perhaps matching TRBD1 (5 bases). The CDR3 contains 13 residues. Trimming took off 6 bases at V and 9 bases at J, with 17 bases between the two ends. Germline V gives CDR1 SGHTA, CDR2 FQGTGA. CDR3 in DNA: TGTGCCAGCAGTTCAACCCCCCTAGGGGCCCAGTACTTC. Protein product: CASSSTPLGAQYF.

This chain links TRBV18 with TRBJ2-3; 8 bases align to TRBD2. V was clipped by 4 bases and J by 2 bases; unmatched bases: 11. Germline values: CDR1 KGHSH, CDR2 LQKENI. This CDR3 is built from 17 residues. The DNA for the CDR3 is TGTGCCAGCTCACTTACCCCAAGCGGGAGTCCCACAGATACGCAGTATTTT. Amino acid sequence: CASSLTPSGSPTDTQYF.

The genes are TRBV6-1 and TRBJ1-1, with unresolved D. Deletions cut 3 bases from V and 0 bases from J, with 17 bases between. CDR1 and CDR2 from the germline V gene are MNHNS and SASEGT. CDR3 size: 17 residues. The DNA for the CDR3 is TGTGCCAGCAGTGACCTCCCTCCCCAGGATTTGAACACTGAAGCTTTCTTT. Translation: CASSDLPPQDLNTEAFF.

This chain joins TRBV7-2 and TRBJ1-5; 8 nucleotides agree with TRBD1. Germline V gene lookup returns CDR1 SGHTA and CDR2 FQGNSA. The CDR3 has 15 amino acids. Germline trimming cut 5 bases from V and 6 bases from J; bases unmatched to any gene: 9. DNA of the CDR3: TGTGCCAGCAGCGTATATGGACAGGGCGGTCAGCCCCAGCATTTT. Encoded protein: CASSVYGQGGQPQHF.

In this sample, this clone turned up once. The rearrangement links TRBV9 to TRBJ2-2; tentatively, D is TRBD2 (6 bases). Trimming took off 2 bases at V and 5 bases at J, with 7 bases between the two ends. CDR3 length: 13 amino acids. Germline CDR1 and CDR2: SGDLS and YYNGEE. The CDR3: CASSVGTTGELFF. The CDR3 nucleotides are TGTGCCAGCAGCGTGGGGACTACCGGGGAGCTGTTTTTT.

This clone appeared a few times. This chain links TRBV5-1 with TRBJ2-5, with 8 bases that match TRBD1. This CDR3 has 15 residues. Per germline, CDR1 SGHRS and CDR2 YFSETQ. The V and J ends lost 4 bases and 5 bases, in that order; junction bases with no gene match: 10. The DNA of the CDR3 is TGCGCCAGCAGCGATGTGACAGGGGTTGAGGAGACCCAGTACTTC. Encoded protein: CASSDVTGVEETQYF.

The rearrangement joins TRBV6-1 to TRBJ1-5; 9 bases are a match to TRBD1. This CDR3 has 15 amino acids. Unmatched junction bases numbered 4, after V lost 0 bases and J lost 7 bases. CDR1 and CDR2 (germline): MNHNS, SASEGT. The CDR3 region has the DNA TGTGCCAGCAGTGAAGCAGAGGACAGGGGCCAGCCCCAGCATTTT. This sequence encodes CASSEAEDRGQPQHF.

The chain recombines TRBV15 with TRBJ1-2; D is undetermined. Trimming pared 0 bases from V and 8 bases from J, leaving 10 bases between. Germline V lookup: CDR1 LNHNV, CDR2 YYDKDF (reference sequence). The CDR3 has 13 amino acids. The CDR3 nucleotides read TGTGCCACCAGCAGAGATATGGCGGGAGGCTACACCTTC. Protein product: CATSRDMAGGYTF. Looking up the rest from reference TRBV15 and TRBJ1-2 gives the full variable domain: DAMVIQNPRYQVTQFGKPVTLSCSQTLNHNVMYWYQQKSSQAPKLLFHYYDKDFNNEADTPDNFQSRRPNTSFCFLDIRSPGLGDTAMYLCATSRDMAGGYTFGSGTRLTVV.

The gene calls are TRBV5-1 and TRBJ2-3; 9 nucleotides match TRBD2. The germline V gene encodes CDR1 SGHRS and CDR2 YFSETQ. V shed 4 bases and J 4 bases; nucleotides not matched to a gene: 16. The CDR3 covers 18 residues. The CDR3 DNA sequence: TGCGCCAGCAGCCACGGGGTAGCGGGAGAAATATGGGCAGATACGCAGTATTTT. It is translated as CASSHGVAGEIWADTQYF.

This clone was seen a few times. The chain combines TRBV5-1 with TRBJ2-5; TRBD2 matches 7 bases. Trimming cost V 3 bases and J 3 bases; bases outside gene matches: 8. CDR1 and CDR2 from the germline V gene are SGHRS and YFSETQ. The CDR3 runs to 15 residues. The CDR3 DNA sequence: TGCGCCAGCAGCTCGCGGGGGAGGCTGAAAGAGACCCAGTACTTC. Translated, it gives CASSSRGRLKETQYF.